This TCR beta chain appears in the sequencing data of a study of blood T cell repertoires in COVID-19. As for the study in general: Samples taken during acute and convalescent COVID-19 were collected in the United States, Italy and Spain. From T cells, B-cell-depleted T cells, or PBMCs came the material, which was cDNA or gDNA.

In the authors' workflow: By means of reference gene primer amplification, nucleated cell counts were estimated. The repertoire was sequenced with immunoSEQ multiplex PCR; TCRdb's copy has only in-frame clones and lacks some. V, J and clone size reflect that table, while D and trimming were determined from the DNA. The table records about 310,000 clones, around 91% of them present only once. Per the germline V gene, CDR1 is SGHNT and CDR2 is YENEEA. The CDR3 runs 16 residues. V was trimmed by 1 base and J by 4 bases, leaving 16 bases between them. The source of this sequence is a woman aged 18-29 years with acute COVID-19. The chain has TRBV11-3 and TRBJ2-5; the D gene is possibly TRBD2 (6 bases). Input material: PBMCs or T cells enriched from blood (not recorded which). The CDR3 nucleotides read TGTGCCAGCAGCTTAGGTGCTAGCGAGGCTCGAGAGACCCAGTACTTC. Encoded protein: CASSLGASEARETQYF.